This TCR beta chain derives from a study of CD8+CD57+ T cells in acquired aplastic anemia. This CDR3 is 14 amino acids long. Germline values: CDR1 SGHTA, CDR2 FQGNSA. Genomic DNA, serving as template, underwent TCR beta VDJ and CDR3 profiling. TCRdb processed the reads anew with MiXCR; each CDR3 protein has one entry. The sample comprises hundreds of thousands of distinct CDR3 sequences, about two thirds of which are singletons, and under 4.5% rests with the top ten. To note about this clonotype: Germline is not matched at one junction end, which may reflect a read error.

The receptor's source is a human donor in good health, serving as a control. This chain connects TRBV7-2 to TRBJ1-2; 9 nucleotides agree with TRBD1. Sequenced material: sorted CD4+, CD8+, or CD8+CD57+ T cells (not recorded which) from PBMCs. The CDR3 region is CASSLDRGEPYEQF. CDR3 bases: TGTGCCAGCAGCCTGGACAGGGGTGAACCCTACGAGCAGTTC. The full variable domain, completed using reference TRBV7-2 and TRBJ1-2, is GAGVSQSPSNKVTEKGKDVELRCDPISGHTALYWYRQSLGQGLEFLIYFQGNSAPDKSGLPSDRFSAERTGGSVSTLTIQRTQQEDSAVYLCASSLDRGEPYEQFGSGTRLTVV.